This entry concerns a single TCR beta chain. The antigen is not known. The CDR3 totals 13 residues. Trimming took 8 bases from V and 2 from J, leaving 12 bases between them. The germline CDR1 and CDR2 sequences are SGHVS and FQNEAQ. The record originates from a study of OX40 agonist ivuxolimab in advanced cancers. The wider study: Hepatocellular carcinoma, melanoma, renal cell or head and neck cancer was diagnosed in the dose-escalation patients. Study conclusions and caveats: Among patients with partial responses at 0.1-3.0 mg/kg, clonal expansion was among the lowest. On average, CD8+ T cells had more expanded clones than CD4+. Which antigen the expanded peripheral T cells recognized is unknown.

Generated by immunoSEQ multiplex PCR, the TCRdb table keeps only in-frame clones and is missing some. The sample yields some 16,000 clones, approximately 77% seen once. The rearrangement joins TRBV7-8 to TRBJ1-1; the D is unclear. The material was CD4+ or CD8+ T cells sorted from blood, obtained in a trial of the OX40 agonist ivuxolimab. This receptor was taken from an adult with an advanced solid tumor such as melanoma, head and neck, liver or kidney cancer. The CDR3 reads CASARLVNTEAFF. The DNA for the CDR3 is TGTGCCAGCGCGAGACTGGTAAACACTGAAGCTTTCTTT.